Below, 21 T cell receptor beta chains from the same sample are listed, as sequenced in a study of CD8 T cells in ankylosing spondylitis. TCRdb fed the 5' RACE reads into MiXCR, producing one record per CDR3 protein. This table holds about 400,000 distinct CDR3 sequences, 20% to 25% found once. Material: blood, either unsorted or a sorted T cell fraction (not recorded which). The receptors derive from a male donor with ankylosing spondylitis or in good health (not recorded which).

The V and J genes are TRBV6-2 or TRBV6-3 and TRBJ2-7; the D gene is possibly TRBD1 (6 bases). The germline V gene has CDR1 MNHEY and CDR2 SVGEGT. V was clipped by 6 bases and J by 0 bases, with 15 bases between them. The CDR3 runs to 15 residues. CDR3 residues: CASRRRDMSSYEQYF. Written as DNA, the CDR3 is TGTGCCAGCAGGCGCCGGGACATGAGCTCCTACGAGCAGTACTTC.

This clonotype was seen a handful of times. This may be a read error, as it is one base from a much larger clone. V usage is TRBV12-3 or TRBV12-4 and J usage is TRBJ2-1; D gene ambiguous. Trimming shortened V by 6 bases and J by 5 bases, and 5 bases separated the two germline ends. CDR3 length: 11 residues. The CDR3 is CASRLDNEQFF. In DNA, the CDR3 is TGTGCCAGCAGACTCGACAATGAGCAGTTCTTC.

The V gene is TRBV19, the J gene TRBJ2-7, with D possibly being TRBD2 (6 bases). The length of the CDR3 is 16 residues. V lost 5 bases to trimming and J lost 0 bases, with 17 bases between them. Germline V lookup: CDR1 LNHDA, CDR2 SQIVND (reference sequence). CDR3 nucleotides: TGTGCCAGTAGTTGGACTGGGGACGGGAGCTCCTACGAGCAGTACTTC. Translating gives CASSWTGDGSSYEQYF.

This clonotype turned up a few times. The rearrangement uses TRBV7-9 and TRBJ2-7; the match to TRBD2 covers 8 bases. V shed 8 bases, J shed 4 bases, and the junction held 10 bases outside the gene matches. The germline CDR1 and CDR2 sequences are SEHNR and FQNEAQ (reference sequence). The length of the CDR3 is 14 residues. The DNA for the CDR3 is TGTGCCAGCTCCTCGGGGGGGGTATCGTACGAGCAGTACTTC. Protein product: CASSSGGVSYEQYF.

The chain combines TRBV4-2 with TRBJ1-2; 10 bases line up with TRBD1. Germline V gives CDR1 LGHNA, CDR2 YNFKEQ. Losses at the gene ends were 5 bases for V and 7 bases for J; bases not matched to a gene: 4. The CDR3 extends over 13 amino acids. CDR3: CASSSDRGFGYTF. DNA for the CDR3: TGTGCCAGCAGCTCGGACAGGGGGTTTGGCTACACCTTC.

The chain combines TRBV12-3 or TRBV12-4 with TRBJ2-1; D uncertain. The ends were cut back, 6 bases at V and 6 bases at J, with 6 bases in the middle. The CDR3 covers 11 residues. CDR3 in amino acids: CASSPPNEQFF. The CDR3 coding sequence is TGTGCCAGCAGCCCCCCCAATGAGCAGTTCTTC.

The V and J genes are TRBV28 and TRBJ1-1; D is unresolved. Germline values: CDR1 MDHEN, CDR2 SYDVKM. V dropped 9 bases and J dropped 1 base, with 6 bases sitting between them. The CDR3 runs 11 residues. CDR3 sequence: CASYRNTEAFF. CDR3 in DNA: TGTGCCAGTTACAGGAACACTGAAGCTTTCTTT. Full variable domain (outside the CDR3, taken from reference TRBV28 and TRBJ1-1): DVKVTQSSRYLVKRTGEKVFLECVQDMDHENMFWYRQDPGLGLRLIYFSYDVKMKEKGDIPEGYSVSREKKERFSLILESASTNQTSMYLCASYRNTEAFFGQGTRLTVV.

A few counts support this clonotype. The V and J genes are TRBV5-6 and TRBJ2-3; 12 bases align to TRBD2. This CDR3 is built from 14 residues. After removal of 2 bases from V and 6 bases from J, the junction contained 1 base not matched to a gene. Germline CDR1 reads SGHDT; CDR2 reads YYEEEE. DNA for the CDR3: TGTGCCAGCAGCTTAACTAGCGGGGGGGATACGCAGTATTTT. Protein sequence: CASSLTSGGDTQYF.

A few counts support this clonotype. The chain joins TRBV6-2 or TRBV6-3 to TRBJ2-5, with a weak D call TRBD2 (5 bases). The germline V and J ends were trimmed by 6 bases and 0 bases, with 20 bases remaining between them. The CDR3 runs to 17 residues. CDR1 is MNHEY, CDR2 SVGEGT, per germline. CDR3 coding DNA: TGTGCCAGCAGAATACTAGGAGAGCTGTACGACCAAGAGACCCAGTACTTC. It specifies CASRILGELYDQETQYF.

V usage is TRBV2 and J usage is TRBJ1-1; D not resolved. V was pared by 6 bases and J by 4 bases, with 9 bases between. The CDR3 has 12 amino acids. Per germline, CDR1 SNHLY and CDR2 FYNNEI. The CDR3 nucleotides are TGTGCCAGCAGAGCCATGACCACTGAAGCTTTCTTT. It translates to CASRAMTTEAFF.

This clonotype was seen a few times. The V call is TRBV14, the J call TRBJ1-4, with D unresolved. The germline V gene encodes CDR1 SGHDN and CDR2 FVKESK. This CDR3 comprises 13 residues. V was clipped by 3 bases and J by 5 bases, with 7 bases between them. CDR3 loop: CASSQAGNEKLFF. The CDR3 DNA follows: TGTGCCAGCAGCCAGGCGGGAAATGAAAAACTGTTTTTT. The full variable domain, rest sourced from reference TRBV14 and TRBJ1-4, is EAGVTQFPSHSVIEKGQTVTLRCDPISGHDNLYWYRRVMGKEIKFLLHFVKESKQDESGMPNNRFLAERTGGTYSTLKVQPAELEDSGVYFCASSQAGNEKLFFGSGTQLSVL.

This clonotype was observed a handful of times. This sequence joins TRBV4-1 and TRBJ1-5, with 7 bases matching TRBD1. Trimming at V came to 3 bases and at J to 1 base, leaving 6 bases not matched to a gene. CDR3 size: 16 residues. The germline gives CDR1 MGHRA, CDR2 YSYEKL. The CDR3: CASSQEQGISNQPQHF. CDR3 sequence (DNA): TGCGCCAGCAGCCAGGAACAGGGGATAAGCAATCAGCCCCAGCATTTT.

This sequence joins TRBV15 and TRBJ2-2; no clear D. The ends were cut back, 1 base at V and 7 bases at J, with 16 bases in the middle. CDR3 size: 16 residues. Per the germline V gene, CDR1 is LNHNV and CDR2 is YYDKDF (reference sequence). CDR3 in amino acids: CATSRVGPGAVGELFF. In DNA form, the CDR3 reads TGTGCCACCAGCAGAGTGGGTCCGGGCGCGGTCGGGGAGCTGTTTTTT.

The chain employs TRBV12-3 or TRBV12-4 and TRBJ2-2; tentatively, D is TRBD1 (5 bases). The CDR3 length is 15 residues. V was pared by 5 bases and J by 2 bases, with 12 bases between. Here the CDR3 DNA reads TGTGCCAGCAGTCCCGCAGGGTTAAACACCGGGGAGCTGTTTTTT. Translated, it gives CASSPAGLNTGELFF.

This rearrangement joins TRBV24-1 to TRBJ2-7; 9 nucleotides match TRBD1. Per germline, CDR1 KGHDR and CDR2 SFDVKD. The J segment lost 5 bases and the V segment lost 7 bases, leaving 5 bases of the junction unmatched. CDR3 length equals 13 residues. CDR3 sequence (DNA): TGTGCCACCAGGGGGACAGGGAAGGACGAGCAGTACTTC. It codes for CATRGTGKDEQYF.

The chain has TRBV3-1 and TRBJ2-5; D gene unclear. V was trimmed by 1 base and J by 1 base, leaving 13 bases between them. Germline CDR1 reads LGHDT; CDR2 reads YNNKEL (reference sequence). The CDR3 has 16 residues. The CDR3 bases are TGTGCCAGCAGCCAAGTAGTGTCACTAACCCAAGAGACCCAGTACTTC. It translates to CASSQVVSLTQETQYF.

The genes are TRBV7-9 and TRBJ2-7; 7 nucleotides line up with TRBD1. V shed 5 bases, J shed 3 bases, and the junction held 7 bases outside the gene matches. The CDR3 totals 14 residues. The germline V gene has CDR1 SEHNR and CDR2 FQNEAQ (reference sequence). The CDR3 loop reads CASSTTGARYEQYF. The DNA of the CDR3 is TGTGCCAGCAGCACCACAGGGGCCCGCTACGAGCAGTACTTC.

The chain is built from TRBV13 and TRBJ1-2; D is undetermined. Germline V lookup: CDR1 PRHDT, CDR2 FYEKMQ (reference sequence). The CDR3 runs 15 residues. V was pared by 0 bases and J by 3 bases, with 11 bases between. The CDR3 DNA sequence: TGTGCCAGCAGCTTAGGGAAGGGAGTAGACTATGGCTACACCTTC. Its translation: CASSLGKGVDYGYTF. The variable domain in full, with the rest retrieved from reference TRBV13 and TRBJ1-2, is AAGVIQSPRHLIKEKRETATLKCYPIPRHDTVYWYQQGPGQDPQFLISFYEKMQSDKGSIPDRFSAQQFSDYHSELNMSSLELGDSALYFCASSLGKGVDYGYTFGSGTRLTVV.

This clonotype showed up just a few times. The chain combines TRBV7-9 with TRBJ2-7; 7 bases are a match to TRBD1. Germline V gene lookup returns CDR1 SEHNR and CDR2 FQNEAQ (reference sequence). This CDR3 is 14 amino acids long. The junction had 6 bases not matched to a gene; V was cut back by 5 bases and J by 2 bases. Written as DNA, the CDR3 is TGTGCCAGCAGCGTCCGGGACAGAGCCTACGAGCAGTACTTC. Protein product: CASSVRDRAYEQYF.

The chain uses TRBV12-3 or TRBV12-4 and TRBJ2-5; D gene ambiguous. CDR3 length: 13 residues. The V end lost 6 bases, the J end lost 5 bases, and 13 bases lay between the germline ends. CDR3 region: CASSPRNSETQYF. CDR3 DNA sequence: TGTGCCAGCAGCCCTCGGAACAGCGAGACCCAGTACTTC.

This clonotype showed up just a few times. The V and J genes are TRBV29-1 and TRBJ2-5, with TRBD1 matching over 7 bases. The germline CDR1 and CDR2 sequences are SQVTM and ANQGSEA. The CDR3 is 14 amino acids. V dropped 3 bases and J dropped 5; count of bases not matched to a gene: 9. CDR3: CSVDGIGGWETQYF. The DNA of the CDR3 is TGCAGCGTTGACGGAATAGGGGGCTGGGAGACCCAGTACTTC.